This entry lists 17 T cell receptor beta chains sequenced from one sample in a study of T cell repertoires in cytomegalovirus infection. Using its own MiXCR run on the reads, TCRdb lists one record per CDR3 protein. The profile covers some 700,000 distinct CDR3 sequences, with about 30% appearing a single time and roughly 20% taken by the ten largest. What these receptors recognize is not known. This sample comprised cultured PBMCs, obtained from culture after CMV antigen stimulation. Receptor source: a human donor in good health (CMV status not recorded). Some clones in this sample may be carry-over from other donors' samples.

The chain joins TRBV7-2 to TRBJ2-5, with a tentative D call TRBD2 (7 bases). Per germline, CDR1 SGHTA and CDR2 FQGNSA. The V end lost 3 bases, the J end lost 4 bases, and 12 bases lay between the germline ends. The CDR3 spans 14 residues. In DNA form, the CDR3 reads TGTGCCAGCAGCTTCCGGGGGGCGAGAGAGACCCAGTACTTC. Its protein is CASSFRGARETQYF.

The rearrangement joins TRBV6-6 to TRBJ2-7; TRBD2 aligns across 12 bases. CDR1 is MNHNY and CDR2 is SVGAGI in the germline V gene (reference sequence). Trimming removed 11 bases from V and 6 bases from J; junction bases left unmatched: 11. This CDR3 region has 14 residues. CDR3 bases: TGTGCCTCCCGACTAGCGGGAGTATCTTCCGAGCAGTACTTC. Translating it yields CASRLAGVSSEQYF.

This clonotype was detected a few times. The chain combines TRBV20-1 with TRBJ2-7; D is unclear. Germline CDR1 and CDR2: DFQATT and SNEGSKA (reference sequence). V was clipped by 6 bases and J by 6 bases, with 15 bases between them. The CDR3 runs to 12 residues. In DNA form, the CDR3 reads TGCAGTGCCGAGGTACAGCTGGCCGAGCAGTACTTC. It codes for CSAEVQLAEQYF.

The sample holds a few counts of this clonotype. The rearrangement links TRBV19 to TRBJ1-1; 9 bases are shared with TRBD1. The J segment lost 5 bases and the V segment lost 6 bases, leaving 4 bases of the junction unmatched. CDR1 is LNHDA and CDR2 is SQIVND in the germline V gene (reference sequence). The CDR3 contains 13 residues. CDR3 DNA: TGTGCCAGTAGGAGGACAGGGGCGACTGAAGCTTTCTTT. Its translation: CASRRTGATEAFF.

This clonotype came up a few times. This chain connects TRBV7-2 to TRBJ2-1; D remains unclear. The germline CDR1 and CDR2 sequences are SGHTA and FQGNSA. The CDR3 is 13 amino acids. The ends were cut back, 2 bases at V and 7 bases at J, with 9 bases in the middle. DNA of the CDR3: TGTGCCAGCAGCTTACTCGGTATGAATGAGCAGTTCTTC. Residues: CASSLLGMNEQFF.

The V gene is TRBV4-1, the J gene TRBJ1-2; no clear D gene. Germline V gene sequence: CDR1 MGHRA, CDR2 YSYEKL. V lost 4 bases and J lost 0, with 12 bases in between. The length of the CDR3 is 15 residues. Here the CDR3 DNA reads TGCGCCAGCAGCCGTGTTGGAGAATCTAACTATGGCTACACCTTC. Amino acid sequence: CASSRVGESNYGYTF.

Points on this clonotype: This may stem from a read error, because a much larger clone lies one nucleotide away. The chain uses TRBV7-3 and TRBJ2-5, with 10 bases that match TRBD1. The CDR3 is made up of 15 amino acids. Germline CDR1 and CDR2: SGHTA and FQGTGA. The ends lost 1 base at V and 3 bases at J; junction bases unmatched: 2. The CDR3 DNA sequence: TGTGCCAGCAGCTTAAGGGGGACAGGGGAAGAGACCCAGTACTTC. Encoded protein: CASSLRGTGEETQYF.

The V and J genes are TRBV5-1 and TRBJ2-5; D not resolved. This CDR3 contains 13 residues. Trimming took 2 bases from V and 7 from J, leaving 12 bases between them. CDR1 is SGHRS, CDR2 YFSETQ, per germline. CDR3 protein: CASSFSPPGTQYF. CDR3 sequence (DNA): TGCGCCAGCAGCTTTTCACCGCCGGGGACCCAGTACTTC.

Here the CDR3 reads CASKGQNQETQYF. The CDR3 DNA reads TGTGCCAGCAAGGGACAGAACCAAGAGACCCAGTACTTC. V and J are TRBV19 and TRBJ2-5; 7 nucleotides align to TRBD1. CDR1 and CDR2 from the germline V gene are LNHDA and SQIVND (reference sequence). This CDR3 has 13 residues. Trimming cost V 9 bases and J 0 bases; bases outside gene matches: 4.

This clonotype was detected only a few times. The chain recombines TRBV11-2 with TRBJ2-1, with a tentative D call TRBD1 (6 bases). Germline CDR1 reads SGHAT; CDR2 reads FQNNGV. V dropped 5 bases and J dropped 13 bases, with 18 bases sitting between them. The CDR3 is 13 amino acids. Written as DNA, the CDR3 is TGTGCCAGCAGCAACTCCCGACAGGTTCATCAGTTCTTC. Its translation: CASSNSRQVHQFF.

This chain uses TRBV10-3 with TRBJ1-5; 11 bases line up with TRBD1. V was clipped by 6 bases and J by 5 bases; unmatched bases: 9. Germline loops: CDR1 ENHRY, CDR2 SYGVKD. CDR3 length: 16 residues. CDR3 residues: CAIRIRDRGFYQPQHF. The CDR3 bases are TGTGCCATCAGAATCAGGGACAGGGGGTTCTATCAGCCCCAGCATTTT.

The rearrangement links TRBV19 to TRBJ1-3; D gene unclear. Germline V CDR1 and CDR2: LNHDA, SQIVND (reference sequence). This CDR3 has 13 residues. V was clipped by 3 bases and J by 4 bases, with 7 bases between them. The CDR3 here is CASSMVPGNTIYF. As DNA, the CDR3 is TGTGCCAGTAGTATGGTGCCGGGAAACACCATATATTTT.

This clonotype was seen many times. The V and J genes are TRBV7-2 and TRBJ1-5; D is uncertain. This CDR3 is built from 14 residues. Germline assignment: CDR1 SGHTA and CDR2 FQGNSA. Trimming stripped 8 bases from V and 0 bases from J, with 11 bases between. The CDR3 DNA reads TGTGCCAGCGCTGCCAAGTATAGCAATCAGCCCCAGCATTTT. It encodes CASAAKYSNQPQHF.

CDR3 amino acids: CASSRHNQPQHF. The DNA of the CDR3 is TGTGCCAGTAGCCGGCACAATCAGCCCCAGCATTTT. The V call is TRBV19, the J call TRBJ1-5; D is uncertain. CDR3 size: 12 residues. V was shortened by 6 bases and J by 3 bases, with 6 bases between the two germline ends. CDR1 and CDR2 (germline): LNHDA, SQIVND (reference sequence).

This chain links TRBV27 with TRBJ1-1; 7 bases agree with TRBD1. Germline values: CDR1 MNHEY, CDR2 SMNVEV (reference sequence). This CDR3 comprises 13 residues. V was pared by 6 bases and J by 5 bases, with 6 bases of the junction left unmatched. This chain's CDR3 is CASRRRGGTEAFF. The CDR3 DNA reads TGTGCCAGCAGGCGCAGGGGGGGAACTGAAGCTTTCTTT.

The V call is TRBV10-3, the J call TRBJ2-1; TRBD1 or TRBD2 may be the D gene (5 bases each). Germline V gene data show CDR1 as ENHRY and CDR2 as SYGVKD. This CDR3 contains 16 residues. The ends were cut back, 5 bases at V and 5 bases at J, with 19 bases in the middle. The CDR3 reads CAISPLARSGHNEQFF. The CDR3 DNA reads as TGTGCCATCAGTCCTCTGGCCCGCTCGGGACACAATGAGCAGTTCTTC.

This clonotype was seen more than once but under ten times. The chain employs TRBV7-9 and TRBJ2-1; D gene uncertain. CDR3 length: 11 amino acids. Trimming stripped 7 bases from V and 10 bases from J, with 11 bases between. CDR1 is SEHNR, CDR2 FQNEAQ, per germline (reference sequence). The CDR3 sequence is CASTQESEQFF. The CDR3 DNA follows: TGTGCCAGCACCCAGGAGTCGGAGCAGTTCTTC. Supplemented by reference TRBV7-9 and TRBJ2-1, the full variable domain reads DTGVSQNPRHKITKRGQNVTFRCDPISEHNRLYWYRQTLGQGPEFLTYFQNEAQLEKSRLLSDRFSAERPKGSFSTLEIQRTEQGDSAMYLCASTQESEQFFGPGTRLTVL.